A selection of T cell receptor beta chains follows, all from one sample in a study of blood T cell repertoires in COVID-19. The method was immunoSEQ multiplex PCR; TCRdb's version includes in-frame clones alone and lacks a portion of them. The sample records fewer than 70,000 clones, approximately 84% being singletons. Source material: peripheral blood. The receptors stem from a man aged 50 or older with active COVID-19. The CDR3 runs from the conserved cysteine through the conserved F or W. The D gene is left open where the match is weak. Clone size, where shown, is once, few, many, or a class for clones that have expanded.

clone size	V gene	J gene	D gene	CDR3 protein	CDR3 DNA
.	TRBV7-8	TRBJ2-7	.	CASSFETVQGGQYF	TGTGCCAGCAGTTTCGAGACCGTCCAGGGAGGGCAGTACTTC
.	TRBV5-7	TRBJ2-3	.	CASSLGTYWCTDTQYF	TGTGCCAGCAGCTTGGGGACATACTGGTGTACAGATACGCAGTATTTT
medium-sized	TRBV4-1	TRBJ2-3	TRBD2	CASSQTRLAGGDTQYF	TGCGCCAGCAGCCAAACAAGACTAGCGGGGGGCGATACGCAGTATTTT
.	TRBV4-1	TRBJ2-5	TRBD1	CASSHARTGGKETQYF	TGCGCCAGCAGCCATGCACGGACAGGGGGCAAGGAGACCCAGTACTTC
medium-sized	TRBV2	TRBJ1-1	.	CASSPTAGGSTEAFF	TGTGCCAGCAGTCCCACCGCGGGGGGCAGCACTGAAGCTTTCTTT
.	TRBV29-1	TRBJ1-1	TRBD1	CSVSDRETEAFF	TGCAGCGTTTCTGACAGGGAGACTGAAGCTTTCTTT
.	TRBV11-2	TRBJ2-4	.	CASSLVQGLESIQYF	TGTGCCAGCAGCCTTGTACAGGGATTAGAAAGCATTCAGTACTTC
.	TRBV19	TRBJ2-7	TRBD1	CASSLGQAAHEQYF	TGTGCCAGTAGCTTGGGACAGGCAGCCCACGAGCAGTACTTC
.	TRBV29-1	TRBJ2-1	TRBD1	CSVYPGQIYNEQFF	TGCAGCGTATATCCGGGACAGATTTACAATGAGCAGTTCTTC
.	TRBV7-8	TRBJ2-3	.	CASSLEAVDYTDTQYF	TGTGCCAGCAGCTTAGAAGCAGTAGACTACACAGATACGCAGTATTTT
.	TRBV10-3	TRBJ2-7	TRBD1	CAISPSAGTGGEQYF	TGTGCCATCAGCCCTAGTGCCGGGACAGGGGGCGAGCAGTACTTC
.	TRBV19	TRBJ1-5	.	CASSRSSRADQPQHF	TGTGCCAGTAGTAGATCATCCAGGGCTGATCAGCCCCAGCATTTT
.	TRBV20-1	TRBJ2-1	.	CSALRDKQFF	TGCAGTGCTTTACGGGACAAGCAGTTCTTC
once	TRBV9	TRBJ1-3	TRBD1	CASSPRTGLNGNTIYF	TGTGCCAGCAGCCCCCGGACAGGTCTAAATGGAAACACCATATATTTT
.	TRBV5-4	TRBJ1-2	TRBD1	CASSLNRGGYTF	TGTGCCAGCAGCCTTAACAGGGGTGGCTACACCTTC
.	TRBV6-6	TRBJ2-5	TRBD2	CASSPGTSGQETQYF	TGTGCCAGCAGTCCAGGGACTAGCGGCCAAGAGACCCAGTACTTC
.	TRBV15	TRBJ1-5	.	CATSAYSNQPQHF	TGTGCCACCTCCGCCTATAGCAATCAGCCCCAGCATTTT
.	TRBV7-2	TRBJ2-2	TRBD1	CASSSLPQGVGELFF	TGTGCCAGCAGCTCCCTCCCGCAGGGGGTCGGGGAGCTGTTTTTT
.	TRBV7-2	TRBJ1-1	TRBD1	CASSLGAGGNTEAFF	TGTGCCAGCAGCCTCGGGGCAGGGGGGAACACTGAAGCTTTCTTT
.	TRBV4-1	TRBJ2-5	.	CASSQVQGETQYF	TGCGCCAGCAGCCAAGTCCAGGGAGAGACCCAGTACTTC
.	TRBV6-5	TRBJ2-2	.	CASSYIQALGGELFF	TGTGCCAGCAGTTACATACAGGCGTTAGGCGGGGAGCTGTTTTTT
.	TRBV19	TRBJ1-2	TRBD1	CASTPGQGRGYTF	TGTGCCAGTACCCCGGGACAGGGCCGCGGCTACACCTTC
.	TRBV7-6	TRBJ2-7	TRBD1	CASSLDGTGGNEQYF	TGTGCCAGCAGCTTAGACGGGACAGGGGGCAACGAGCAGTACTTC
.	TRBV5-1	TRBJ2-5	.	CASSTGGVETQYF	TGCGCCAGCAGCACCGGAGGGGTGGAGACCCAGTACTTC
once	TRBV21-1	TRBJ2-1	.	CASSGPGTRSYNEQFF	TGTGCCAGCAGCGGACCCGGGACTAGGTCCTACAATGAGCAGTTCTTC
.	TRBV27	TRBJ2-4	TRBD1	CASSPWDRANIQYF	TGTGCCAGCAGTCCATGGGACAGGGCTAACATTCAGTACTTC
.	TRBV5-6	TRBJ2-7	.	CASSLFPGKYEQYF	TGTGCCAGCAGCTTGTTTCCAGGGAAGTACGAGCAGTACTTC